This T cell receptor beta chain was recorded in a study of control samples from healthy donors and cancer patients. The V gene lost 1 base and the J gene lost 0 bases, with 3 bases spanning the gap. This CDR3 spans 13 amino acids. Germline V gene lookup returns CDR1 MGHRA and CDR2 YSYEKL. Measured with immunoSEQ multiplex PCR; TCRdb has only the in-frame clones, and not every one. Of about 120,000 clones in the sample, approximately 90% were seen once. This chain joins TRBV4-1 and TRBJ1-2; D remains unclear. The TCR comes from a woman aged 65 to 85 in good health. Sequenced: blood. The CDR3 sequence is CASSQVTNYGYTF. The CDR3 DNA is TGCGCCAGCAGCCAAGTAACTAACTATGGCTACACCTTC.